The 27 T cell receptor beta chains below all came from one sample that was sequenced in a study of naive and memory T cell subsets. The SP2 primer and nested alpha and beta constant region primers amplified ligated cDNA in four rounds. TCRdb used MiXCR to reprocess the UMI-ligation and nested PCR reads, holding one entry per CDR3 protein. The sample contains 40,000 or so distinct CDR3 sequences, approximately 11% of which appear only once. The treatment is: skin biopsy from PPD injection site in Mantoux-positive individual. A UMI-containing oligonucleotide was joined by 3' ligation to the TCR cDNA template. Source: skin, taken from a tuberculin skin test site. All receptors come from an adult in good health.

In this sample, this clonotype is medium-sized. The chain combines TRBV12-3 or TRBV12-4 with TRBJ1-1; D not resolved. The CDR3 spans 13 residues. The V end lost 5 bases, the J end lost 1 base, and 8 bases lay between the germline ends. The chain's CDR3 is CASSAGPNTEAFF. The CDR3 nucleotides are TGTGCCAGCAGTGCGGGCCCGAACACTGAAGCTTTCTTT.

Judged by abundance, this clonotype is medium-sized. The gene calls are TRBV7-2 and TRBJ2-7; either TRBD1 or TRBD2 may fit D (5 bases each). V lost 4 bases and J lost 7, with 14 bases in between. The V gene's germline CDR1 is SGHTA and CDR2 FQGNSA. CDR3 size: 13 residues. Written as DNA, the CDR3 is TGTGCCAGCAGCTCGGGACCCCCCTGGGAGCAGTACTTC. It specifies CASSSGPPWEQYF.

In its sample, this clonotype was seen many times. V and J are TRBV5-1 and TRBJ1-1; D unclear. There are 15 residues in the CDR3. Trimming shortened V by 4 bases and J by 0 bases, and 13 bases separated the two germline ends. Germline V lookup: CDR1 SGHRS, CDR2 YFSETQ. CDR3 nucleotides: TGCGCCAGCAGCCTGGACGGGCATATGAACACTGAAGCTTTCTTT. It encodes CASSLDGHMNTEAFF.

This chain joins TRBV7-2 and TRBJ1-6; D perhaps matches TRBD1 (5 bases). CDR3 length equals 13 residues. Trimming took 10 bases from V and 6 from J, leaving 13 bases between them. Germline V gives CDR1 SGHTA, CDR2 FQGNSA. CDR3 DNA: TGTGCCACCCGAAGGGGTCGTAATTCACCCCTCCACTTT. It codes for CATRRGRNSPLHF.

In its sample, this clonotype was seen many times. The rearrangement links TRBV12-3 or TRBV12-4 to TRBJ2-7; perhaps TRBD2 as D (6 bases). Trimming left V 5 bases short and J 7 bases short, with 15 bases between. The CDR3 runs to 13 residues. CDR3 in DNA: TGTGCCAGCAGTACCTACAAGGGAGGTGAGCAGTACTTC. Translated: CASSTYKGGEQYF.

This clonotype was picked up many times. The genes are TRBV5-3 and TRBJ2-1, with 12 nucleotides matching TRBD2. TRBV5-3 is placed among ORFs of uncertain function. The length of the CDR3 is 15 residues. V shed 4 bases, J shed 4 bases, and the junction held 3 bases outside the gene matches. For the CDR3, the DNA is TGTGCCAGAAGCGGACTAGCGGGGTCTTACAATGAGCAGTTCTTC. Its protein is CARSGLAGSYNEQFF.

In this sample, this clonotype turned up many times. V usage is TRBV6-1 and J usage is TRBJ1-1; D is unresolved. CDR3 length: 14 amino acids. V gave up 5 bases and J gave up 8 bases, with 18 bases separating them. Germline CDR1 reads MNHNS; CDR2 reads SASEGT. As DNA, the CDR3 is TGTGCCAGCAGTTCGACCCCGGCCGACTCGGAAGCTTTCTTT. Its translation: CASSSTPADSEAFF.

A note on this clonotype: With a much larger clone just one base away, this may be a read error. The chain carries TRBV7-3 and TRBJ1-1; D perhaps matches TRBD1 (5 bases). The CDR3 sequence is 12 residues long. Germline lookup yields CDR1 SGHTA and CDR2 FQGTGA. This chain's CDR3 is CGSSLNGGEAFF. The CDR3 DNA is TGTGGCAGCAGCTTAAACGGGGGAGAAGCTTTCTTT.

This clonotype was recorded only once. The rearrangement links TRBV12-3 or TRBV12-4 to TRBJ2-6; D ambiguous. The ends were cut back, 3 bases at V and 0 bases at J, with 15 bases in the middle. The CDR3 contains 18 residues. CDR3 DNA: TGTGCCAGCAGTTTGGGTACCGGGCGGAACTCTGGGGCCAACGTCCTGACTTTC. It translates to CASSLGTGRNSGANVLTF.

The table lists this clonotype with many counts. The rearrangement links TRBV12-3 or TRBV12-4 to TRBJ1-2, with D possibly TRBD1 on 5 matching bases. The CDR3 is 13 residues long. The V end lost 3 bases, the J end lost 7 bases, and 12 bases lay between the germline ends. The CDR3 DNA reads TGTGCCAGCAGTTTGGACGGGGGTCGTGGCTACACCTTC. This encodes CASSLDGGRGYTF.

The sample holds a few counts of this clonotype. The J gene is TRBJ2-7, the V gene TRBV5-6; possibly TRBD1 for D (6 bases). The V gene lost 3 bases and the J gene lost 3 bases, with 10 bases spanning the gap. This CDR3 spans 13 amino acids. CDR1 and CDR2 (germline): SGHDT, YYEEEE. In DNA form, the CDR3 reads TGTGCCAGCAGCTGGACGACAGGCTACGAGCAGTACTTC. This codes for CASSWTTGYEQYF.

This clonotype has just a few counts. The gene calls are TRBV5-4 and TRBJ2-5; 7 bases are a match to TRBD2. The length of the CDR3 is 14 residues. The junction had 7 bases not matched to a gene; V was cut back by 4 bases and J by 4 bases. CDR1 SGHNT and CDR2 YYREEE come from the germline V gene (reference sequence). CDR3 region: CASSPGLAGETQYF. In DNA, the CDR3 is TGTGCCAGCAGCCCCGGTTTAGCGGGAGAGACCCAGTACTTC. The variable domain in full, with the rest retrieved from reference TRBV5-4 and TRBJ2-5, is ETGVTQSPTHLIKTRGQQVTLRCSSQSGHNTVSWYQQALGQGPQFIFQYYREEENGRGNFPPRFSGLQFPNYSSELNVNALELDDSALYLCASSPGLAGETQYFGPGTRLLVL.

This clonotype was picked up many times. This rearrangement joins TRBV4-1 to TRBJ2-3, with 8 bases fitting TRBD2. Trimming at V came to 3 bases and at J to 7 bases, leaving 18 bases not matched to a gene. CDR3 size: 18 residues. From germline, CDR1 is MGHRA and CDR2 YSYEKL. The CDR3 loop is CASSQSSTEAGVANTQYF. CDR3 nucleotide sequence: TGCGCCAGCAGCCAGTCCTCGACGGAAGCGGGAGTTGCAAATACGCAGTATTTT.

This clonotype was seen ten or more times. The V and J genes are TRBV29-1 and TRBJ2-7; D is unresolved. From germline, CDR1 is SQVTM and CDR2 ANQGSEA. Trimming took 4 bases from V and 1 from J, leaving 8 bases between them. CDR3 size: 12 residues. The CDR3: CSVGDFSYEQYF. The DNA of the CDR3 is TGCAGCGTTGGAGACTTTTCCTACGAGCAGTACTTC.

This clonotype has ten or more counts. This chain joins TRBV12-3 or TRBV12-4 and TRBJ2-5, with D unresolved. With 3 bases removed from V and 5 bases from J, the gap between germline ends came to 7 bases. This CDR3 is built from 12 residues. In DNA form, the CDR3 reads TGTGCCAGCAGTTTTAGTGGCGAGACCCAGTACTTC. It is translated as CASSFSGETQYF.

There are many counts of this clonotype. The V and J genes are TRBV29-1 and TRBJ2-3; tentative D call: TRBD1 (5 bases). This CDR3 has 15 amino acids. In germline, CDR1 is SQVTM, CDR2 ANQGSEA. Deletions cut 0 bases from V and 4 bases from J, with 14 bases between. The CDR3 DNA is TGCAGCGTTGAAGATCCGCCAGGGTGGGCAGATACGCAGTATTTT. This sequence encodes CSVEDPPGWADTQYF.

This chain joins TRBV7-6 and TRBJ2-7; D could derive from TRBD1 or TRBD2 (6 bases each). The CDR3 extends over 15 amino acids. CDR1 and CDR2 from the germline V gene are SGHVS and FNYEAQ. Deletions cut 5 bases from V and 3 bases from J, with 17 bases between. The CDR3 nucleotides are TGTGCCAGCAGCCCGGGGGACATGGACGGCTACGAGCAGTACTTC. It encodes CASSPGDMDGYEQYF.

The chain is built from TRBV4-1 and TRBJ1-5; TRBD1 might be the D (6 bases). CDR3 size: 17 residues. V dropped 6 bases and J dropped 4 bases, with 22 bases sitting between them. From germline, CDR1 is MGHRA and CDR2 YSYEKL. The CDR3 sequence: CASSQQWIGGRNQPQHF. In DNA form, the CDR3 reads TGCGCCAGCAGTCAACAATGGATCGGGGGCAGGAATCAGCCCCAGCATTTT.

The chain couples TRBV11-2 to TRBJ1-1; D is undetermined. The CDR3 runs 15 residues. With 1 base removed from V and 0 bases from J, the gap between germline ends came to 9 bases. Germline-derived CDR1 and CDR2 are SGHAT and FQNNGV. For the CDR3, the DNA is TGTGCCAGCAGCTTAGTCTGGCAGATGAACACTGAAGCTTTCTTT. Translation gives CASSLVWQMNTEAFF.

Ten or more counts support this clonotype. V and J are TRBV7-9 and TRBJ2-2; D unresolved. The CDR3 sequence is 15 residues long. V lost 0 bases and J 7 bases, leaving 12 bases between the germline ends. The germline V gene encodes CDR1 SEHNR and CDR2 FQNEAQ (reference sequence). The CDR3 loop is CASSLATAYLGELFF. CDR3 in DNA: TGTGCCAGCAGCTTAGCGACCGCTTATCTCGGGGAGCTGTTTTTT.

This clonotype has a count of ten or more. This sequence joins TRBV27 and TRBJ2-3, with D hard to call. CDR3 length: 14 residues. The V and J ends lost 0 bases and 2 bases respectively, with 6 bases between them. Germline assignment: CDR1 MNHEY and CDR2 SMNVEV (reference sequence). The DNA of the CDR3 is TGTGCCAGCAGTTTATCGTCCAACACAGATACGCAGTATTTT. It codes for CASSLSSNTDTQYF.

The genes are TRBV3-1 and TRBJ2-1, with 9 bases aligning to TRBD2. The CDR3 is 19 amino acids. Germline-derived CDR1 and CDR2 are LGHDT and YNNKEL (reference sequence). The trim removed 4 bases at V and 0 bases at J, leaving 13 bases unmatched. Here the CDR3 reads CASSPGGLAGTSSYNEQFF. In DNA form, the CDR3 reads TGTGCCAGCAGCCCGGGGGGGCTAGCGGGGACAAGCTCCTACAATGAGCAGTTCTTC.

The genes are TRBV10-3 and TRBJ1-1; TRBD1 agrees at 9 bases. V was clipped by 3 bases and J by 5 bases; unmatched bases: 13. The germline gives CDR1 ENHRY, CDR2 SYGVKD. The CDR3 covers 17 residues. The CDR3 region has the DNA TGTGCCATCAGTGATCTCATATTTACAGGGGGCTGGACTGAAGCTTTCTTT. It specifies CAISDLIFTGGWTEAFF.

Only a few counts were recorded for this clonotype. The V call is TRBV7-2, the J call TRBJ1-2; no clear D gene. The germline CDR1 and CDR2 sequences are SGHTA and FQGNSA. Trimming left V 5 bases short and J 7 bases short, with 14 bases between. The CDR3 totals 13 residues. The CDR3, as DNA: TGTGCCAGCAGCCCTACAGAGTATGGTGGCTACACCTTC. This codes for CASSPTEYGGYTF.

Many counts were recorded for this clonotype. V and J are TRBV3-1 and TRBJ1-1; TRBD1 aligns across 7 bases. Trimming took 4 bases from V and 6 from J; bases not matched to a gene: 8. The CDR3 has 14 amino acids. CDR1 and CDR2 from the germline V gene are LGHDT and YNNKEL (reference sequence). In DNA, the CDR3 is TGTGCCAGCAGCCTCAACAGGGGTTCGGCTGAAGCTTTCTTT. It translates to CASSLNRGSAEAFF.

This clonotype was recorded at least ten times. The genes are TRBV6-1 and TRBJ1-5; the match to TRBD1 covers 7 bases. V lost 7 bases to trimming and J lost 0 bases; unmatched junction nucleotides: 12. The germline V gene encodes CDR1 MNHNS and CDR2 SASEGT. There are 17 residues in the CDR3. The CDR3 protein is CASTLNRQGLSNQPQHF. CDR3 DNA: TGTGCCAGCACTCTTAATCGACAGGGCCTTAGCAATCAGCCCCAGCATTTT.

This clonotype was recorded at least ten times. The CDR3, as DNA: TGTGCCAGCAGTCCAAGGGCTACAGCCCAAGAGACCCAGTACTTC. This codes for CASSPRATAQETQYF. V usage is TRBV27 and J usage is TRBJ2-5, with D uncertain. Germline assignment: CDR1 MNHEY and CDR2 SMNVEV (reference sequence). Trimming removed 5 bases at V and 1 base at J, with 14 bases between. The CDR3 is 15 residues long.